One sample yielded the 30 T cell receptor beta chains listed below, sequenced in a study of CD8+CD57+ T cells in acquired aplastic anemia. The template for TCR beta VDJ and CDR3 sequence profiling was genomic DNA. TCRdb fed the reads into MiXCR, producing one record per CDR3 protein. The repertoire has 200,000 or so distinct CDR3 sequences, 64% of them found once; the top ten carry about 43%. Sequenced: sorted CD4+, CD8+, or CD8+CD57+ T cells (not recorded which) from PBMCs. These receptors were collected from a human donor with severe aplastic anemia or a healthy control (not recorded which).

The chain carries TRBV5-6 and TRBJ2-7; perhaps TRBD2 as D (6 bases). Germline V gives CDR1 SGHDT, CDR2 YYEEEE. The CDR3 runs to 12 residues. V dropped 5 bases and J dropped 13 bases, with 19 bases sitting between them. This chain's CDR3 is CASSFRLGRQYF. Written as DNA, the CDR3 is TGTGCCAGCAGTTTCCGACTAGGCCGTCAATACTTC. The whole variable domain, filled in from reference TRBV5-6 and TRBJ2-7, reads DAGVTQSPTHLIKTRGQQVTLRCSPKSGHDTVSWYQQALGQGPQFIFQYYEEEERQRGNFPDRFSGHQFPNYSSELNVNALLLGDSALYLCASSFRLGRQYFGPGTRLTVT.

This clonotype was picked up one time. This rearrangement joins TRBV7-3 to TRBJ2-3; 11 nucleotides agree with TRBD2. There are 14 residues in the CDR3. The germline gives CDR1 SGHTA, CDR2 FQGTGA. With V trimmed by 2 bases and J by 8 bases, 3 bases remained unmatched. Here the CDR3 reads CASSLLAGGGTQYF. CDR3 in DNA: TGTGCCAGCAGCTTATTAGCGGGAGGGGGTACGCAGTATTTT.

This clonotype has a handful of counts. The chain links TRBV24-1 to TRBJ2-5; D is unresolved. The CDR3 contains 12 residues. Per the germline V gene, CDR1 is KGHDR and CDR2 is SFDVKD. V was shortened by 1 base and J by 5 bases, with 4 bases between the two germline ends. In nucleotides, the CDR3 is TGTGCCACCAGTGATTTATGGGAGACCCAGTACTTC. This translates into CATSDLWETQYF.

The chain employs TRBV19 and TRBJ1-1; D call uncertain. This CDR3 contains 15 residues. Germline V gene lookup returns CDR1 LNHDA and CDR2 SQIVND (reference sequence). V shed 5 bases and J shed 1 base, with 14 bases lying between them. This CDR3 is CASSERSFGNTEAFF. CDR3 nucleotides: TGTGCCAGTAGTGAAAGGAGCTTCGGGAACACTGAAGCTTTCTTT.

This sequence joins TRBV15 and TRBJ2-3; unclear D gene. Germline loops: CDR1 LNHNV, CDR2 YYDKDF (reference sequence). The ends were cut back, 0 bases at V and 3 bases at J, with 10 bases in the middle. The CDR3 loop spans 15 amino acids. CDR3 DNA sequence: TGTGCCACCAGCAGAGAAGGCGGTGCTACAGATACGCAGTATTTT. Translating gives CATSREGGATDTQYF.

The chain carries TRBV25-1 and TRBJ2-5; D is unclear. The length of the CDR3 is 15 residues. The germline V gene encodes CDR1 MGHDK and CDR2 SYGVNS. Trimming took off 5 bases at V and 4 bases at J, with 17 bases between the two ends. The DNA of the CDR3 is TGTGCCAGCAGTCCCGGACCTCCCCTTGGAGAGACCCAGTACTTC. It is translated as CASSPGPPLGETQYF.

This clonotype appeared a single time. The V and J genes are TRBV29-1 and TRBJ1-3; a weak D match, TRBD1 (5 bases). This CDR3 spans 13 amino acids. Trimming shortened V by 4 bases and J by 4 bases, and 11 bases separated the two germline ends. Germline loops: CDR1 SQVTM, CDR2 ANQGSEA. The chain's CDR3 is CSVAKDIGNTIYF. CDR3 DNA: TGCAGCGTTGCCAAGGACATAGGAAACACCATATATTTT.

This clonotype was seen repeatedly, ten times or more. The chain couples TRBV24-1 to TRBJ2-1; unclear D gene. Germline CDR1 KGHDR, CDR2 SFDVKD. Trimming took off 4 bases at V and 3 bases at J, with 3 bases between the two ends. This CDR3 comprises 12 residues. The CDR3 here is CATSDSYNEQFF. The CDR3 nucleotides read TGTGCCACCAGTGACAGCTACAATGAGCAGTTCTTC.

This clonotype showed up just a few times. V is TRBV20-1 and J is TRBJ1-2, with D perhaps matching TRBD1 (6 bases). The V and J ends lost 5 bases and 4 bases respectively, with 14 bases between them. Germline CDR1 DFQATT, CDR2 SNEGSKA (reference sequence). The CDR3 totals 13 residues. The CDR3 coding sequence is TGCAGTGCTCCCCAACAGGGATTCTATGGCTACACCTTC. Translation gives CSAPQQGFYGYTF.

The CDR3 spells CASLNVRTYEQYF. CDR3 bases: TGTGCCAGCCTTAACGTACGTACCTACGAGCAGTACTTC. J is TRBJ2-7 and V is TRBV9; no firm D call. The CDR3 runs 13 residues. V lost 7 bases and J lost 2, with 13 bases in between. Germline values: CDR1 SGDLS, CDR2 YYNGEE.

The rearrangement uses TRBV10-2 and TRBJ2-7, with TRBD2 as a possible D gene (6 bases). V was trimmed by 3 bases and J by 3 bases, leaving 18 bases between them. This CDR3 has 16 residues. Germline-derived CDR1 and CDR2 are WSHSY and SAAADI. The CDR3 sequence is CASSDPGSTRGYEQYF. The CDR3 nucleotides read TGCGCCAGCAGTGATCCTGGATCGACTAGGGGCTACGAGCAGTACTTC.

The chain uses TRBV12-3 or TRBV12-4 and TRBJ2-3, with 11 bases lining up with TRBD2. The CDR3 contains 14 residues. J was trimmed by 5 bases and V by 6 bases; bases with no gene match: 4. CDR3 coding DNA: TGTGCCAGCAGACTAGCGGGGGCAAGAGATACGCAGTATTTT. Protein product: CASRLAGARDTQYF.

The V gene is TRBV7-9, the J gene TRBJ1-2, with D uncertain. This CDR3 is 15 amino acids long. V gave up 1 base and J gave up 2 bases, with 11 bases separating them. The germline V gene has CDR1 SEHNR and CDR2 FQNEAQ (reference sequence). CDR3 sequence: CASSLDPRGNYGYTF. CDR3 bases: TGTGCCAGCAGCTTAGACCCGCGGGGAAACTATGGCTACACCTTC.

The J gene is TRBJ2-7, the V gene TRBV12-3 or TRBV12-4; D remains ambiguous. This CDR3 spans 12 amino acids. V lost 3 bases and J lost 7, with 10 bases in between. The CDR3 loop reads CASSLAPGEQYF. CDR3 bases: TGTGCCAGCAGTTTGGCCCCTGGAGAGCAGTACTTC.

Points on this clonotype: Since a much larger clone is just one base distant, this may be a read error. The chain links TRBV4-3 to TRBJ1-2, with a weak D call TRBD1 (5 bases). CDR1 and CDR2 (germline): LGHNA, YSLEER. Trimming took off 0 bases at V and 12 bases at J, with 11 bases between the two ends. The CDR3 extends over 12 amino acids. Here the CDR3 reads CASSQDGRGHTF. CDR3 nucleotides: TGCGCCAGCAGCCAAGATGGGCGGGGCCACACCTTC.

This clonotype was found many times. The chain joins TRBV12-3 or TRBV12-4 to TRBJ1-4; 7 nucleotides match TRBD1. J gave up 8 bases and V 0 bases, and 6 bases lay outside the gene matches. The CDR3 covers 15 residues. The CDR3 protein is CASSLASQGREKLFF. Written as DNA, the CDR3 is TGTGCCAGCAGTTTAGCCTCACAGGGGAGGGAAAAACTGTTTTTT.

This chain uses TRBV2 with TRBJ2-1; 10 bases line up with TRBD2. The CDR3 is 14 amino acids. Per the germline V gene, CDR1 is SNHLY and CDR2 is FYNNEI. The J segment lost 10 bases and the V segment lost 5 bases, leaving 8 bases of the junction unmatched. The CDR3 sequence is CASSYSSGGGEQFF. CDR3 sequence (DNA): TGTGCCAGCAGTTATTCTAGCGGGGGCGGGGAGCAGTTCTTC.

The chain is built from TRBV20-1 and TRBJ1-1, with D hard to call. Per germline, CDR1 DFQATT and CDR2 SNEGSKA (reference sequence). Trimming removed 3 bases at V and 6 bases at J, with 5 bases between. CDR3 length: 10 amino acids. DNA for the CDR3: TGCAGTGCTAGCTCCGCTGAAGCTTTCTTT. It codes for CSASSAEAFF.

The chain is built from TRBV7-8 and TRBJ1-1, with 7 bases identical to TRBD1. The CDR3 is 15 amino acids. The V and J ends lost 5 bases and 1 base, in that order; junction bases with no gene match: 7. The germline gives CDR1 SGHVS, CDR2 FQNEAQ. CDR3 sequence reads: CASSPTTGRNTEAFF. The CDR3 DNA reads as TGTGCCAGCAGCCCTACGACAGGGAGGAACACTGAAGCTTTCTTT.

The table lists this clonotype with a few counts. Here the CDR3 DNA reads TGTGCCAGTAGTGGGGCCATAACCTACGAGCAGTACTTC. Amino acids: CASSGAITYEQYF. The chain links TRBV19 to TRBJ2-7, with a weak D call TRBD1 (5 bases). CDR3 size: 13 residues. Germline values: CDR1 LNHDA, CDR2 SQIVND (reference sequence). Trimming removed 5 bases at V and 2 bases at J, with 10 bases between.

This clonotype has more than one count but fewer than ten. This chain connects TRBV20-1 to TRBJ2-5; the match to TRBD2 covers 9 bases. CDR1 and CDR2 (germline): DFQATT, SNEGSKA (reference sequence). V dropped 3 bases and J dropped 5; count of bases not matched to a gene: 4. This CDR3 has 13 amino acids. CDR3 DNA sequence: TGCAGTGCTAGTCGGCGGGGGGGGGAGACCCAGTACTTC. Translating gives CSASRRGGETQYF.

The CDR3 spells CASTKGLAGGQNTGELFF. CDR3 coding DNA: TGTGCCAGTACCAAGGGACTAGCGGGAGGACAGAACACCGGGGAGCTGTTTTTT. The chain links TRBV19 to TRBJ2-2, with 15 bases aligning to TRBD2. CDR3 size: 18 residues. The germline V gene encodes CDR1 LNHDA and CDR2 SQIVND (reference sequence). Germline trimming cut 7 bases from V and 1 base from J; bases unmatched to any gene: 7.

This clonotype was recorded at least ten times. The genes are TRBV2 and TRBJ2-7; D is ambiguous. Germline V lookup: CDR1 SNHLY, CDR2 FYNNEI. Trimming stripped 8 bases from V and 7 bases from J, with 18 bases between. CDR3 length: 13 residues. The CDR3 protein is CASEDSTSSEQYF. The CDR3 region has the DNA TGTGCCAGCGAGGATAGTACCTCGTCTGAGCAGTACTTC.

This chain connects TRBV29-1 to TRBJ2-5; 14 bases are a match to TRBD2. Germline CDR1 and CDR2: SQVTM and ANQGSEA. Trimming at V came to 6 bases and at J to 0 bases, leaving 6 bases not matched to a gene. CDR3 length: 16 amino acids. The CDR3 reads CSVRGGLAGDQETQYF. The CDR3 DNA is TGCAGCGTACGGGGGGGACTAGCGGGAGACCAAGAGACCCAGTACTTC.

This clonotype was counted ten times or more. The chain joins TRBV2 to TRBJ2-7; D is unclear. V dropped 4 bases and J dropped 4 bases, with 14 bases sitting between them. The CDR3 extends over 14 amino acids. Per germline, CDR1 SNHLY and CDR2 FYNNEI. CDR3 sequence: CASSGILRPYEQYF. The CDR3 DNA sequence: TGTGCCAGCAGTGGAATACTGAGGCCTTACGAGCAGTACTTC.

V usage is TRBV7-6 and J usage is TRBJ1-6; D call uncertain. This CDR3 has 13 residues. Looked up from germline, CDR1 is SGHVS and CDR2 is FNYEAQ. Trimming stripped 4 bases from V and 9 bases from J, with 10 bases between. Here the CDR3 DNA reads TGTGCCAGCAGCTCCGACGTTGCTTCACCCCTCCACTTT. Protein sequence: CASSSDVASPLHF.

V usage is TRBV9 and J usage is TRBJ1-2; no definite D call. This CDR3 has 13 residues. The germline V gene has CDR1 SGDLS and CDR2 YYNGEE. V was pared by 0 bases and J by 3 bases, with 6 bases between. The CDR3 sequence is CASSVGEYYGYTF. The DNA for the CDR3 is TGTGCCAGCAGCGTAGGAGAGTACTATGGCTACACCTTC.

This clonotype was seen repeatedly, ten times or more. This rearrangement joins TRBV10-3 to TRBJ1-4, with D tentatively TRBD1 (5 bases). The CDR3 is 15 amino acids. From germline, CDR1 is ENHRY and CDR2 SYGVKD. V lost 2 bases and J lost 4, with 11 bases in between. CDR3 residues: CAISEAGTFNEKLFF. In DNA, the CDR3 is TGTGCCATCAGTGAGGCCGGGACTTTTAATGAAAAACTGTTTTTT.

The chain recombines TRBV5-6 with TRBJ1-6; D possibly corresponds to TRBD1 (6 bases). Germline loops: CDR1 SGHDT, CDR2 YYEEEE. V lost 3 bases to trimming and J lost 6 bases, with 16 bases between them. The length of the CDR3 is 16 residues. The CDR3 DNA reads TGTGCCAGCAGCTCGCAACCGGGACATCTTAATTCACCCCTCCACTTT. This encodes CASSSQPGHLNSPLHF.

A word on this clonotype: This could be a read error, since a much larger clone is one nucleotide away. The chain is built from TRBV4-1 and TRBJ2-2; maybe TRBD2 (6 bases). This CDR3 contains 15 residues. The germline gives CDR1 MGHRA, CDR2 YSYEKL. The CDR3 DNA reads TGCGCCAGCAGCCAACTCGGGACTCCCCAAGCGGAGCTGGTTTTT. Protein product: CASSQLGTPQAELVF.